The clone carrying this TCR beta chain was counted at least ten times. Its antigen is undetermined. The data were taken from a study of T cell repertoires in cytomegalovirus infection. TCRdb itself ran the reads through MiXCR, one entry per CDR3 protein. This table has roughly 49,000 distinct CDR3 sequences, 20% to 25% appearing once. J lost 4 bases, V lost 5 bases, and 11 bases had no gene match. Germline V gene sequence: CDR1 SGHAT, CDR2 FQNNGV. This CDR3 has 17 residues. Sequencing used PBMCs, sequenced either directly or after in vitro stimulation (not recorded which). The clonotype originates from a human donor in good health (CMV status not recorded). Some clones in this sample may be carry-over from other donors' samples. This chain joins TRBV11-2 and TRBJ2-1, with TRBD2 identical over 10 bases. The CDR3 sequence is CASSASRTSGRYNEQFF. CDR3 nucleotides: TGTGCCAGCAGCGCCTCCAGGACTAGCGGACGATACAATGAGCAGTTCTTC.